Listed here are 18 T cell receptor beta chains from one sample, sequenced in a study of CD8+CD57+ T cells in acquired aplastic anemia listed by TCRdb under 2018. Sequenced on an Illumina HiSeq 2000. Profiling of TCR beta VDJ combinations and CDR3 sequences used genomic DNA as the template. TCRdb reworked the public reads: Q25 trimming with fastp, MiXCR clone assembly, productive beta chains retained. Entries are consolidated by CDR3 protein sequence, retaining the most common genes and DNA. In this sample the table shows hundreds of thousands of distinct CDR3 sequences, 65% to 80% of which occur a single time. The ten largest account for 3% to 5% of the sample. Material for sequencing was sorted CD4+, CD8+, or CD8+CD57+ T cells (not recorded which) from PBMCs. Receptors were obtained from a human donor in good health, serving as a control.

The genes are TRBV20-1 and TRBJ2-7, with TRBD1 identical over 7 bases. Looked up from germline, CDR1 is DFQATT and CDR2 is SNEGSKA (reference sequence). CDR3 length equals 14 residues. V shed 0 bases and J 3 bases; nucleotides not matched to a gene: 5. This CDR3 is CSARDRDSGYEQYF. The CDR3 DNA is TGCAGTGCTAGAGATAGGGACAGCGGCTACGAGCAGTACTTC.

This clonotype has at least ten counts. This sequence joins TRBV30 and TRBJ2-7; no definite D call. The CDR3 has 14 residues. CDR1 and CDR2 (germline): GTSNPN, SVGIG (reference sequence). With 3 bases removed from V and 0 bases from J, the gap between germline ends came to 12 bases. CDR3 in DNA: TGTGCCTGGAGAGAATACAGTAGCTCCTACGAGCAGTACTTC. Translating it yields CAWREYSSSYEQYF.

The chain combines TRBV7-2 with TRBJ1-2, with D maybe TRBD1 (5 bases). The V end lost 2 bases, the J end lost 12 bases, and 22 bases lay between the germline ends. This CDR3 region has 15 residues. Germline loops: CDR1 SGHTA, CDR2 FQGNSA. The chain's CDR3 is CASSLRDASNQRHTF. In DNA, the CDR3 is TGTGCCAGCAGCTTACGGGACGCCAGCAATCAGCGCCACACCTTC.

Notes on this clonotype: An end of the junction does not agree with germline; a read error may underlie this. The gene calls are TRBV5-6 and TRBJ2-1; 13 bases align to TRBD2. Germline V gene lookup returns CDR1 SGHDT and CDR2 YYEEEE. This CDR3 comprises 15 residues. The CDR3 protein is CATSFNGTSGAEQFF. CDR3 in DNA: TGTGCCACCAGCTTTAACGGGACTAGCGGGGCAGAGCAGTTCTTC.

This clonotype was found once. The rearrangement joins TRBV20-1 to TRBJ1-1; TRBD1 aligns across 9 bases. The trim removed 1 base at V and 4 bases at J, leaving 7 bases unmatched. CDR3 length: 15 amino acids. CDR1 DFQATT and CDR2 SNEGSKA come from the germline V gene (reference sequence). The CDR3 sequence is CSARAPGQGGTEAFF. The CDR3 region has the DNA TGCAGTGCTAGAGCACCGGGACAGGGAGGCACTGAAGCTTTCTTT.

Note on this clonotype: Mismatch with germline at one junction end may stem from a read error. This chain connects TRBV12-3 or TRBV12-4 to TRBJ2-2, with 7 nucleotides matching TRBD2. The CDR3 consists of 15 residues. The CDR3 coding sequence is TGTACCAGCAGTTTAATGGCGGGGGTTACCGGGGAGCTGCTTTTT. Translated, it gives CTSSLMAGVTGELLF.

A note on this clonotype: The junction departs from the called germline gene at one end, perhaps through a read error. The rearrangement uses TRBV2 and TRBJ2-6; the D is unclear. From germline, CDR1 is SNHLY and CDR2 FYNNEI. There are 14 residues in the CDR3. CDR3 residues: CASSFVTGPYVLTF. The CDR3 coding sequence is TGCGCCAGCAGCTTCGTGACTGGACCCTACGTCCTGACTTTC.

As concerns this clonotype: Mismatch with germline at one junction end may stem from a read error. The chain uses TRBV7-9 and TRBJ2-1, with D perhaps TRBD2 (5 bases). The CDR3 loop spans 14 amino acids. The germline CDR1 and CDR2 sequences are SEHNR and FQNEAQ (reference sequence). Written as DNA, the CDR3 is TGTGCCAGCAGCTTAGGCGGGTCGCACACTATGGAGACCTTC. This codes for CASSLGGSHTMETF.

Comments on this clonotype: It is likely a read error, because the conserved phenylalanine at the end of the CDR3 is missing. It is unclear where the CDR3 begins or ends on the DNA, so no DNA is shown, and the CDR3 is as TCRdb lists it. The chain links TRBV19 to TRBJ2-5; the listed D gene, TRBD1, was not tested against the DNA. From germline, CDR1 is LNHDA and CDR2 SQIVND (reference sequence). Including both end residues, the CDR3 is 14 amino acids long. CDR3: CASTPGDRGAGNTL.

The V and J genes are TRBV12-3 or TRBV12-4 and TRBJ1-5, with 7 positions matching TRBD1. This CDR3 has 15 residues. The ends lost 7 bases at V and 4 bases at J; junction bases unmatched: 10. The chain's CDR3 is CASTEDRAGNQPQHF. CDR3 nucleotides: TGTGCCAGCACGGAAGACAGGGCTGGTAATCAGCCCCAGCATTTT.

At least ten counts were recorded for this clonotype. For the CDR3, the DNA is TGTGCCAGCAGTTATCTACTACGCGGATATGGCTACACCTTC. As protein: CASSYLLRGYGYTF. V usage is TRBV6-5 and J usage is TRBJ1-2, with no clear D. The germline V and J ends were trimmed by 3 bases and 5 bases, with 13 bases remaining between them. CDR1 is MNHEY, CDR2 SVGAGI, per germline. This CDR3 contains 14 residues.

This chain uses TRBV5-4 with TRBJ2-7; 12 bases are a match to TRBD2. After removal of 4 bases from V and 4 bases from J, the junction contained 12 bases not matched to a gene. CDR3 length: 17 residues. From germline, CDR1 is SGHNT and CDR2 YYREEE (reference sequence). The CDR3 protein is CASSTLAGGPFKYEQYF. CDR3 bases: TGTGCCAGCAGCACGCTAGCGGGGGGGCCTTTTAAGTACGAGCAGTACTTC.

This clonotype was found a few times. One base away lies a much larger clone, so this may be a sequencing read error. CDR3 amino acids: CASITTGTGDYGYTF. In nucleotides, the CDR3 is TGTGCCAGCATCACTACCGGGACAGGGGACTATGGCTACACCTTC. V gene TRBV2 combines with J gene TRBJ1-2, with 10 bases matching TRBD1. Germline CDR1 reads SNHLY; CDR2 reads FYNNEI. V gave up 7 bases and J gave up 3 bases; unmatched junction bases: 8. CDR3 length: 15 residues. The whole variable domain, filled in from reference TRBV2 and TRBJ1-2, reads EPEVTQTPSHQVTQMGQEVILRCVPISNHLYFYWYRQILGQKVEFLVSFYNNEISEKSEIFDDQFSVERPDGSNFTLKIRSTKLEDSAMYFCASITTGTGDYGYTFGSGTRLTVV.

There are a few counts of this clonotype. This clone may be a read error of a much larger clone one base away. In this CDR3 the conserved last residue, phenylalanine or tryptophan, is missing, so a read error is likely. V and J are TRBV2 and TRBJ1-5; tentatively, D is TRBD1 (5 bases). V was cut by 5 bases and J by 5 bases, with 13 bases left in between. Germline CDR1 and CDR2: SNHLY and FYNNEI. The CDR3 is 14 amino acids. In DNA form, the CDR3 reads TGTGCCAGCAGTTACGAGGGGAATTATCAGCCCCAGCATTCT. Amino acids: CASSYEGNYQPQHS.

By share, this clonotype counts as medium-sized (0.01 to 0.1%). Written as DNA, the CDR3 is TGTGCCAGCAGCTCGGCCCCTAATTCACCCCTCCACTTT. Its protein product is CASSSAPNSPLHF. This chain links TRBV7-7 with TRBJ1-6, with D hard to call. Per germline, CDR1 SSHAT and CDR2 FNYEAQ (reference sequence). This CDR3 is built from 13 residues. Trimming left V 4 bases short and J 6 bases short, with 7 bases between.

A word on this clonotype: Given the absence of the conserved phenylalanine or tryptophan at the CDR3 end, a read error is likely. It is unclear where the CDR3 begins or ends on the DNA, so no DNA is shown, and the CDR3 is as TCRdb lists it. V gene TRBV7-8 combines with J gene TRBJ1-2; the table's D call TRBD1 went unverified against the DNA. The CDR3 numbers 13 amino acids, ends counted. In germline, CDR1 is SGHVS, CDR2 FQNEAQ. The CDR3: CASSEQVADGYTI.

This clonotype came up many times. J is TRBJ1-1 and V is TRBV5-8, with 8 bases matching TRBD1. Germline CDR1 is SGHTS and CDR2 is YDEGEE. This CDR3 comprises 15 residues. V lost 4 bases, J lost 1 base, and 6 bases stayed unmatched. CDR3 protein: CASSEYRGRNTEAFF. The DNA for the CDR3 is TGTGCCAGCAGCGAATACAGGGGGAGGAACACTGAAGCTTTCTTT.

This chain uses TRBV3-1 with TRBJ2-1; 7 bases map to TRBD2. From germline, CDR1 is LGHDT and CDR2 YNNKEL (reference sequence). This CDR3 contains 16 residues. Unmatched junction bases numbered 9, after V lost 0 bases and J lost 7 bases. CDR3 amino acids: CASSQEGWGGGNEQFF. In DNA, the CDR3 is TGTGCCAGCAGCCAAGAAGGTTGGGGGGGTGGGAATGAGCAGTTCTTC.